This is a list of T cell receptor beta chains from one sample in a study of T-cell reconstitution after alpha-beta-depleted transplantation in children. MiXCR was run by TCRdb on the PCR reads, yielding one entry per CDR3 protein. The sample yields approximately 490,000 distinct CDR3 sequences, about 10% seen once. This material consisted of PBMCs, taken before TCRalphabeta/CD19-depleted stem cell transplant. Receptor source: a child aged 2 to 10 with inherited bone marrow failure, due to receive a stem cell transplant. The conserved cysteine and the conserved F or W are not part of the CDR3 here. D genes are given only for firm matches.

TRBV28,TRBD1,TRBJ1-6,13,ASSPSGQGYSPLH
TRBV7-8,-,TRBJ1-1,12,ASSLPEGNTEAF
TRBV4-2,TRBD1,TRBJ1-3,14,ASSQEDRSTGNTIY
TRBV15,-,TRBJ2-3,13,ATSRDRGAADTQY
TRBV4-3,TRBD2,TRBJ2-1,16,ASSQDRTSGSLYNEQF
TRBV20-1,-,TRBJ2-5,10,SARPAVETQY
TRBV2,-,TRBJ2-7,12,ASRMAGPPYEQY
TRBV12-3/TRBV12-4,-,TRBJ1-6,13,ASSIRDQRHSPLH
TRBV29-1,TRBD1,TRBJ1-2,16,SVEDLVAGGAPNYGYT
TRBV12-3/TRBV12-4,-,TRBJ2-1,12,ASRYRVSTDEQF
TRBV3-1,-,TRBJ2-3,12,ASSQDRNTDTQY
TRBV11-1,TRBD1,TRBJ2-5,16,ASSSLLPGTGGLKTQY
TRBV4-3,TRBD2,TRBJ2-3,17,ASSQEKLAGGPWEDTQY
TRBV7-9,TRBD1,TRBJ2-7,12,ASSLPGGRVEQY
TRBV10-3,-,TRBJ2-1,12,AIRSRGANNEQF
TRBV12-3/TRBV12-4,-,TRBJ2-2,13,ASSFRDANTGELF
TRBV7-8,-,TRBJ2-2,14,ASSLVRGIDAGELF
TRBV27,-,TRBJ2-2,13,ASSLSRHLTGELF
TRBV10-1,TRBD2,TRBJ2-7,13,AGIRLAWSSYEQY
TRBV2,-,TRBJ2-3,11,ASRRTPQDTQY
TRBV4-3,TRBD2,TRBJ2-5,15,ASSQDIAGGYQETQY
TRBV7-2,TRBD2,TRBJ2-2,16,ASSFALAGGPDTGELF
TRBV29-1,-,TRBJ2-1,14,SVVIQGGGFYNEQF
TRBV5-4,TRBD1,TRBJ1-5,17,ASSLFGTGGRVGNQPQH
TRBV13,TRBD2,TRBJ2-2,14,ASSYRTSGYTGELF
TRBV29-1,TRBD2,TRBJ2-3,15,SLRSGGSWSSTDTQY
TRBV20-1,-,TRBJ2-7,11,SAGRRQTYEQY
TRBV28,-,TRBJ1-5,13,ASSLVGLSNQPQH
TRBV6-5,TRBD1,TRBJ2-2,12,ASNRQGNTGELF
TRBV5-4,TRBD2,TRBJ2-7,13,ASSLDPGLALEQY
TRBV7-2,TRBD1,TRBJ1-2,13,ASRGPGQGRYGYT
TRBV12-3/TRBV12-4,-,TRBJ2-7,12,ASSLNRVPHEQY
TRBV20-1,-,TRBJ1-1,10,SADRGDTEAF
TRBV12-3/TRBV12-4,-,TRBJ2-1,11,ASRPDEHNEQF
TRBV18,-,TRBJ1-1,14,ASSPAIQGLNTEAF
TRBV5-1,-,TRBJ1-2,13,ASSFGQKLNYGYT
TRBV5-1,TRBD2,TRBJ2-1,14,ASSFVPGLARFEQF
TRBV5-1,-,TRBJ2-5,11,ASGGAAEETQY
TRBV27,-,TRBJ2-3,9,ASTSTDTQY
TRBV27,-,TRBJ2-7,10,ASSPGSHEQY
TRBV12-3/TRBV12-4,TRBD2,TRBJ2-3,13,ASSLRLAGTDTQY
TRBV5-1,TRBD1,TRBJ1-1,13,ASSLEGARLTEAF
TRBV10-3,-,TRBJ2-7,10,AISEEAYEQY
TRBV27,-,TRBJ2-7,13,ASSLTAGNNYEQY
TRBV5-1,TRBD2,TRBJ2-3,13,ASSRNLAAADTQY
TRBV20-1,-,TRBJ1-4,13,SARGPGGRYEKLF